The 6 T cell receptor beta chains below all came from one sample that was sequenced in a study of regulatory T cells in long-lasting Graves disease (dated by TCRdb to the early 2020s). Library preparation employed multiplex PCR. TCRdb names Illumina HiSeq 4000 as the instrument used. CDR3 regions were amplified by Arm-PCR with iRepertoire HTBI primers to construct TCR beta libraries. Using fastp at Q25 and MiXCR, TCRdb reprocessed the public reads and kept productive beta chains. One record per CDR3 amino acid sequence lists the most common genes and DNA. Counted in this sample were about 500,000 distinct CDR3 sequences; about 12% of them appeared once. The ten largest make up over 7% of the sample. The time point label here, explained by the study, means: newly diagnosed GD, antithyroid drugs for less than 3 months. For both TCR sequencing and RNA sequencing, RNA was extracted from PBMCs in TRIzol.

Separately, the same data were catalogued under a study of T cells in Graves' hyperthyroidism and ophthalmopathy.

The sample here was peripheral blood mononuclear cells (PBMCs), taken at new diagnosis, from a patient treated with antithyroid drugs. These receptors all come from a woman in her twenties or thirties with Graves disease. Donor details come from another sample of the same person, matched by shared clones.

This clonotype was picked up a small number of times. The J gene is TRBJ1-6, the V gene TRBV7-2, with 10 bases matching TRBD1. The CDR3 loop spans 16 amino acids. J lost 6 bases, V lost 4 bases, and 6 bases had no gene match. Germline V lookup: CDR1 SGHTA, CDR2 FQGNSA. The CDR3 region is CASSSDRGAGNSPLHF. The CDR3, as DNA: TGTGCCAGCAGCTCGGACAGGGGGGCAGGTAATTCACCCCTCCACTTT. Filled out from reference TRBV7-2 and TRBJ1-6, the complete variable domain reads GAGVSQSPSNKVTEKGKDVELRCDPISGHTALYWYRQSLGQGLEFLIYFQGNSAPDKSGLPSDRFSAERTGGSVSTLTIQRTQQEDSAVYLCASSSDRGAGNSPLHFGNGTRLTVT.

This clonotype was observed many times. The CDR3 region is CASSFATSAGELFF. In DNA form, the CDR3 reads TGTGCCAGCAGTTTTGCGACTAGCGCCGGGGAGCTGTTTTTT. This chain uses TRBV12-3 or TRBV12-4 with TRBJ2-2, with 8 bases lining up with TRBD2. This CDR3 is built from 14 residues. The ends lost 3 bases at V and 6 bases at J; junction bases unmatched: 3.

This clonotype was counted ten times or more. V gene TRBV6-2 or TRBV6-3 combines with J gene TRBJ2-3; 14 bases align to TRBD2. The CDR3 loop spans 20 amino acids. Per the germline V gene, CDR1 is MNHEY and CDR2 is SVGEGT. V was pared by 5 bases and J by 2 bases, with 15 bases of the junction left unmatched. The CDR3 reads CASSPGTAGTSGGPTDTQYF. CDR3 in DNA: TGTGCCAGCAGTCCGGGGACAGCCGGGACTAGCGGGGGTCCCACAGATACGCAGTATTTT.

J is TRBJ2-5 and V is TRBV5-1, with D maybe TRBD1 (6 bases). The CDR3 length is 14 residues. Germline CDR1 SGHRS, CDR2 YFSETQ. Trimming cost V 0 bases and J 6 bases, with 12 bases left between them. The DNA for the CDR3 is TGCGCCAGCAGCTTGGTCTGGACAGAAAAGACCCAGTACTTC. It codes for CASSLVWTEKTQYF.

This clonotype was detected many times. The gene calls are TRBV3-1 and TRBJ2-7; D perhaps matches TRBD2 (5 bases). Germline CDR1 reads LGHDT; CDR2 reads YNNKEL (reference sequence). The CDR3 consists of 12 residues. The V gene lost 1 base and the J gene lost 7 bases, with 8 bases spanning the gap. CDR3 in amino acids: CASSQGRREQYF. In DNA form, the CDR3 reads TGTGCCAGCAGCCAAGGAAGGAGGGAGCAGTACTTC.

This clonotype was detected ten times or more. J is TRBJ2-6 and V is TRBV28; TRBD2 aligns across 13 bases. This CDR3 is 19 amino acids long. V lost 6 bases, J lost 3 bases, and 11 bases stayed unmatched. The germline gives CDR1 MDHEN, CDR2 SYDVKM. CDR3 sequence: CASRPKLAGGGFGANVLTF. As DNA, the CDR3 is TGTGCCAGCAGACCGAAACTAGCGGGAGGGGGTTTTGGGGCCAACGTCCTGACTTTC.